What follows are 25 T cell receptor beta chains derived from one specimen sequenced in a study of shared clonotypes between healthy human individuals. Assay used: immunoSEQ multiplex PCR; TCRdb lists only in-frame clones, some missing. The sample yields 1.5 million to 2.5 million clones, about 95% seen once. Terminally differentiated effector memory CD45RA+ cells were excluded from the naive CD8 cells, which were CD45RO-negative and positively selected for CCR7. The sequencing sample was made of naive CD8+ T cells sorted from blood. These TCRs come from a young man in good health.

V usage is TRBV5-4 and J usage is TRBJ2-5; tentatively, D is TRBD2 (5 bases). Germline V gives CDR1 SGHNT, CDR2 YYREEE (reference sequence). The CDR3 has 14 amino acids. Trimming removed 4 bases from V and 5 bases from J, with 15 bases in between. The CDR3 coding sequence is TGTGCCAGCAGCGCAACTCCGGGAAAGGAGACCCAGTACTTC. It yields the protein CASSATPGKETQYF.

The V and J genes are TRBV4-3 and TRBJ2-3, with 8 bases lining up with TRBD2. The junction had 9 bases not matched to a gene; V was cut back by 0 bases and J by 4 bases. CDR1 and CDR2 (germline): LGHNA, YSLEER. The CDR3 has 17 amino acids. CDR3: CASSQDLIAGNADTQYF. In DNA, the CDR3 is TGCGCCAGCAGCCAAGACCTAATAGCGGGAAATGCAGATACGCAGTATTTT.

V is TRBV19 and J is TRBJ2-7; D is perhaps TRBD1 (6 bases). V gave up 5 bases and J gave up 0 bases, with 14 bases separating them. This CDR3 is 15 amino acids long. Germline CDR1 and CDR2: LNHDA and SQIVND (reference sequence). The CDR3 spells CASSPGQSSSYEQYF. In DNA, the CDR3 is TGTGCCAGTAGTCCGGGACAATCGAGCTCCTACGAGCAGTACTTC.

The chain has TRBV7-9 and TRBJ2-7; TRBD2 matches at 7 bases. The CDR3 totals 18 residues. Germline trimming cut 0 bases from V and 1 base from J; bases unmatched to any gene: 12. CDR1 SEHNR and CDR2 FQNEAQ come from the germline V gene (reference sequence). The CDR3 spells CASSLAQSGVGGSYEQYF. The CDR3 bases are TGTGCCAGCAGCTTAGCCCAGAGTGGGGTGGGAGGGTCCTACGAGCAGTACTTC.

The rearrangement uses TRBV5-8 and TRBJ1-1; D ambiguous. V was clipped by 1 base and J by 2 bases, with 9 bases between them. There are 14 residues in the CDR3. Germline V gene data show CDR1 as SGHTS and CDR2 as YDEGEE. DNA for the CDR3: TGTGCCAGCAGCTTGTGGCAAGCTAACACTGAAGCTTTCTTT. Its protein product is CASSLWQANTEAFF.

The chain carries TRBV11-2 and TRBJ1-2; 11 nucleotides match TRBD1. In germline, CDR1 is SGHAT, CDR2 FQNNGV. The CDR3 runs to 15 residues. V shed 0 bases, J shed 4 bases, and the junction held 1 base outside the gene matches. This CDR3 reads CASSLDGQGAYGYTF. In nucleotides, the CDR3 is TGTGCCAGCAGCTTAGACGGACAGGGGGCCTATGGCTACACCTTC.

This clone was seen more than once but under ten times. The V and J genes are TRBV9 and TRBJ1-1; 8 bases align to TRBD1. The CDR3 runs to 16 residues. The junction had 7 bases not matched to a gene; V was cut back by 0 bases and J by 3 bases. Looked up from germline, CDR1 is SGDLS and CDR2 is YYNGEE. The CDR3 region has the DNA TGTGCCAGCAGCGTAGAGTCAGGGGGCGCGGACACTGAAGCTTTCTTT. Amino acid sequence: CASSVESGGADTEAFF.

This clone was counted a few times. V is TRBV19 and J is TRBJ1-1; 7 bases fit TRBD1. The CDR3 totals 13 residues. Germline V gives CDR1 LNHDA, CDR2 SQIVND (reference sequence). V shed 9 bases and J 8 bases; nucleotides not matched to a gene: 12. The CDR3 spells CASLGRGLLEAFF. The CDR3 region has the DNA TGTGCCAGCCTCGGTAGGGGGCTCCTAGAAGCTTTCTTT.

The CDR3 DNA follows: TGTGCCAGCAGCTCCAAATCAGGGCCCTCCTACGAGCAGTACTTC. Its protein product is CASSSKSGPSYEQYF. The rearrangement joins TRBV27 to TRBJ2-7, with a weak D call TRBD1 (5 bases). Trimming pared 6 bases from V and 0 bases from J, leaving 15 bases between. This CDR3 region has 15 residues. Looked up from germline, CDR1 is MNHEY and CDR2 is SMNVEV (reference sequence).

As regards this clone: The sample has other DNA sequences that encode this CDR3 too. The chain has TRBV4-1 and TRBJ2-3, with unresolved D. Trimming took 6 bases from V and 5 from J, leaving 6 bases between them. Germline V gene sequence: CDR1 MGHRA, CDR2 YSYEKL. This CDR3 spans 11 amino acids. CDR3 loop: CASRNGDTQYF. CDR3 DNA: TGCGCCAGCAGAAACGGAGATACGCAGTATTTT.

CDR3 sequence (DNA): TGTGCCTGGAGTGACCTCCTGGGGAACACCATATATTTT. Protein product: CAWSDLLGNTIYF. The V and J genes are TRBV30 and TRBJ1-3, with D unclear. From germline, CDR1 is GTSNPN and CDR2 SVGIG (reference sequence). V shed 1 base and J shed 7 bases, with 11 bases lying between them. The CDR3 has 13 residues.

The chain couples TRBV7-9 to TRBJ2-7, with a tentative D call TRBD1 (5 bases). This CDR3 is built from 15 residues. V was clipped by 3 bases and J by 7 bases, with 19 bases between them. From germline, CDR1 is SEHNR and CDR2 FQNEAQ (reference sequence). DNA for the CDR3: TGTGCCAGCAGCTTTCTAGGCCAGGGCTCAGGGGAGCAGTACTTC. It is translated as CASSFLGQGSGEQYF.

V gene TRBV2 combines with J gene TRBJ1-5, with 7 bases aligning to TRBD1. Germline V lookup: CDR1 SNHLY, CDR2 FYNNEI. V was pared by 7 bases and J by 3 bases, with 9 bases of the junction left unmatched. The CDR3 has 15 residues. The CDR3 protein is CASKVSQGINQPQHF. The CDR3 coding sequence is TGTGCCAGCAAGGTTTCACAGGGGATCAATCAGCCCCAGCATTTT.

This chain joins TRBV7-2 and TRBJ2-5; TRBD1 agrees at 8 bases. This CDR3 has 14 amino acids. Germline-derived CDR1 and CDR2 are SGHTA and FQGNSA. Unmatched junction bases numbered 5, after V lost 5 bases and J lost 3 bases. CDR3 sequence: CASSIDRGKETQYF. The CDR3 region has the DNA TGTGCCAGCAGCATCGACAGGGGTAAAGAGACCCAGTACTTC.

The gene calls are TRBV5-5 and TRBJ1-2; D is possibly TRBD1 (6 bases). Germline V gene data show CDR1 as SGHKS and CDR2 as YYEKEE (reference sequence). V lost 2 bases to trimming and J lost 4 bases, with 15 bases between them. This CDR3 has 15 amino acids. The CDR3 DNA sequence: TGTGCCAGCAGCTTAGAGATTACAGGGCTCTATGGCTACACCTTC. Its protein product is CASSLEITGLYGYTF. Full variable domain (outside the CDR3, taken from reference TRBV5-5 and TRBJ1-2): DAGVTQSPTHLIKTRGQQVTLRCSPISGHKSVSWYQQVLGQGPQFIFQYYEKEERGRGNFPDRFSARQFPNYSSELNVNALLLGDSALYLCASSLEITGLYGYTFGSGTRLTVV.

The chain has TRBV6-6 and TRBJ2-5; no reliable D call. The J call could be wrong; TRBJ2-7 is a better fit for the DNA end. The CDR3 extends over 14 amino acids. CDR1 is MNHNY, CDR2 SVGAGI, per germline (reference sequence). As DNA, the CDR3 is TGTGCCAGCAGTTACTCCCTCTTCGGGTACGAGCAGTACTTC. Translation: CASSYSLFGYEQYF.

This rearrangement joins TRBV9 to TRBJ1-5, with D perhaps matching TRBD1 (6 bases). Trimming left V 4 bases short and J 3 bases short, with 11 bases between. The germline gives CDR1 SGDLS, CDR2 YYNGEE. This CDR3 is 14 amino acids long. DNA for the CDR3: TGTGCCAGCAGCCAAGGGGGGTCCAATCAGCCCCAGCATTTT. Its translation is CASSQGGSNQPQHF.

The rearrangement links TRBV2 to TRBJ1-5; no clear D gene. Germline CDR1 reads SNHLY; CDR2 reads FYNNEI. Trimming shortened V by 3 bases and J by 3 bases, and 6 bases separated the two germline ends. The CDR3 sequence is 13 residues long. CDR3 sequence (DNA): TGTGCCAGCAGTGACTCTGTCAATCAGCCCCAGCATTTT. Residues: CASSDSVNQPQHF.

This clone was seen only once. As DNA, the CDR3 is TGTGCCAGCAGCTTCTTCGGACAGGGAGGCGGCTACACCTTC. Its protein product is CASSFFGQGGGYTF. This rearrangement joins TRBV5-6 to TRBJ1-2; 8 bases are shared with TRBD1. The CDR3 length is 14 residues. Germline loops: CDR1 SGHDT, CDR2 YYEEEE. V dropped 2 bases and J dropped 8; count of bases not matched to a gene: 8.

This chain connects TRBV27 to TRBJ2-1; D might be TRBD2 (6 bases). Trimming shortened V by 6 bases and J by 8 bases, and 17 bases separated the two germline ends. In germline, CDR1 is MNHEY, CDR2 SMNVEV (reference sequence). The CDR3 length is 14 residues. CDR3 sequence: CASRPGLKVDEQFF. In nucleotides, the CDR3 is TGTGCCAGCAGGCCGGGACTTAAGGTAGATGAGCAGTTCTTC.

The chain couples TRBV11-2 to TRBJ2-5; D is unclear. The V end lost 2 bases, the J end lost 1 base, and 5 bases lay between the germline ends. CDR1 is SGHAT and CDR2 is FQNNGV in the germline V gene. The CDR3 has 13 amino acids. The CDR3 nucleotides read TGTGCCAGCAGCTTAAGAGTCCAAGAGACCCAGTACTTC. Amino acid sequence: CASSLRVQETQYF.

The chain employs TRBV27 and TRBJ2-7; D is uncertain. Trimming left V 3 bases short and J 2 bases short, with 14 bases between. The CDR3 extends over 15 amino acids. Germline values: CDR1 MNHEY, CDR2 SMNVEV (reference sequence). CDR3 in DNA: TGTGCCAGCAGTTTGAAGGGTAAAGTGACCTACGAGCAGTACTTC. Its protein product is CASSLKGKVTYEQYF.

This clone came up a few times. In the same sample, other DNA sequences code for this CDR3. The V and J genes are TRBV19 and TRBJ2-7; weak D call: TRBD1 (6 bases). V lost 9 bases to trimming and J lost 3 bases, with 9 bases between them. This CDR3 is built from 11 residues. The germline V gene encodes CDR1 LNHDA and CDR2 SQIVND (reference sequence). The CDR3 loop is CASSTGYEQYF. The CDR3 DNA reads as TGTGCCAGCTCGACAGGCTACGAGCAGTACTTC.

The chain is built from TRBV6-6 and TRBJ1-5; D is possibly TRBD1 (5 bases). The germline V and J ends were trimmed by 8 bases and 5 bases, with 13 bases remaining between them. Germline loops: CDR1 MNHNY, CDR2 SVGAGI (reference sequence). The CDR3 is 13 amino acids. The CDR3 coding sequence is TGTGCCAGCTATCTGGGGGTGGATCAGCCCCAGCATTTT. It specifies CASYLGVDQPQHF.

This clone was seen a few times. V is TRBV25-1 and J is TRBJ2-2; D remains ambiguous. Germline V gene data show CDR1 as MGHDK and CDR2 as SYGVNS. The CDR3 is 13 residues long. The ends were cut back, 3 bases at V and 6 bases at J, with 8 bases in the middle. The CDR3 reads CASSELLAGELFF. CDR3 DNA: TGTGCCAGCAGTGAGTTGCTGGCCGGGGAGCTGTTTTTT.